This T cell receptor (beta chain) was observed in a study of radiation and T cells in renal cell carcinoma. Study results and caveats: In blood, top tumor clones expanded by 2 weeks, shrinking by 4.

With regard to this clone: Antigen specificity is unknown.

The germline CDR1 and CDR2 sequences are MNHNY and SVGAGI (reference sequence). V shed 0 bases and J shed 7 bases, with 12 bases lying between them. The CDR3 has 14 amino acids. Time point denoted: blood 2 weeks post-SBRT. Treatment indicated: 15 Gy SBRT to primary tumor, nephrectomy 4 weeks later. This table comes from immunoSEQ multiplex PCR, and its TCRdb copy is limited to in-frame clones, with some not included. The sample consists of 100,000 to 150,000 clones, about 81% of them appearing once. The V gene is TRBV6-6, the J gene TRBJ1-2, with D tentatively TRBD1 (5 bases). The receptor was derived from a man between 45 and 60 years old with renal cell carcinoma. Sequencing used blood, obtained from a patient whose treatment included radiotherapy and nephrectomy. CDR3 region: CASSYSTGGGGYTF. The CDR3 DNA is TGTGCCAGCAGTTACTCGACCGGGGGTGGTGGCTACACCTTC.